This T cell receptor (beta chain) was obtained from a study of regulatory T cells in long-lasting Graves disease. To make TCR beta libraries, researchers used iRepertoire HTBI primers and Arm-PCR of CDR3 regions. TCRdb processed the multiplex PCR reads anew with MiXCR; each CDR3 protein has one entry. The sample comprises 530,000 or so distinct CDR3 sequences, less than 15% of which are singletons, and roughly 10% rests with the top ten. This clonotype was counted many times. CDR1 is SGHRS, CDR2 YFSETQ, per germline. Trimming stripped 0 bases from V and 7 bases from J, with 10 bases between. The CDR3 covers 13 residues. Time point denoted: newly diagnosed GD, antithyroid drugs for less than 3 months. PBMCs were the source of the RNA used for TCR sequencing. These data also formed part of another study, on T cells in Graves' hyperthyroidism and ophthalmopathy. This second report adds: The study left out patients who had uncontrolled infection, other autoimmune disease, pregnancy or lactation. Initially, a first-round RT-PCR of the TCR CDR3 employed the HTBI primer set. Ophthalmopathy could be told apart from stable hyperthyroidism with a 13 V-J model.

The sequence was obtained from a man between 25 and 39 years old with Graves disease. The chain links TRBV5-1 to TRBJ1-2; D not certain. The sample in question was peripheral blood mononuclear cells (PBMCs), obtained at new diagnosis, from a patient treated with antithyroid drugs. The CDR3 reads CASSLEGFGGYTF. The CDR3 DNA is TGCGCCAGCAGCTTGGAGGGATTCGGTGGCTACACCTTC.